This TCR beta chain was recorded in a study of identical twins. TCRdb itself ran the 5' RACE reads through MiXCR, one entry per CDR3 protein. This table has roughly 240,000 distinct CDR3 sequences, about 7% appearing once. CDR3 length equals 15 residues. Germline CDR1 reads SGHKS; CDR2 reads YYEKEE (reference sequence). Trimming stripped 3 bases from V and 5 bases from J, with 12 bases between. The sample was also linked to a second study, of yellow fever vaccine responses in identical twins.

The chain is built from TRBV5-5 and TRBJ1-6; D gene unclear. Sample: memory (CD45RO+) T cells sorted from blood. This clonotype was sampled from a woman younger than 30 in good health. The CDR3 coding sequence is TGTGCCAGCAGCTGGTACCAGACGAATAATTCACCCCTCCACTTT. Amino acids: CASSWYQTNNSPLHF. Complete variable domain (other parts from reference TRBV5-5 and TRBJ1-6): DAGVTQSPTHLIKTRGQQVTLRCSPISGHKSVSWYQQVLGQGPQFIFQYYEKEERGRGNFPDRFSARQFPNYSSELNVNALLLGDSALYLCASSWYQTNNSPLHFGNGTRLTVT.